This T cell receptor beta chain originates from a study of T cells in Graves' hyperthyroidism and ophthalmopathy. TCR beta CDR3 region amplification was performed from RNA transcripts. Researchers ran a first-round RT-PCR on the TCR CDR3 using the HTBI primer set. MiXCR, applied by TCRdb to the multiplex PCR reads, yields one record per CDR3 protein. The sample shows 490,000 or so distinct CDR3 sequences, just under 20% of them seen only once. The cohort's ophthalmopathy patients, a group with duration under 3 months, had a Clinical Activity Score of at least 3 and a NOSPECS grade of at least 4. The junction had 11 bases not matched to a gene; V was cut back by 4 bases and J by 9 bases. This CDR3 is built from 15 residues. The germline CDR1 and CDR2 sequences are SGHKS and YYEKEE (reference sequence).

The receptor was isolated from a man aged 40-50 years with Graves' ophthalmopathy. The J gene is TRBJ2-1, the V gene TRBV5-5; 9 positions match TRBD1. Sequencing was performed on blood. The CDR3 is CASSPAGTGKSEQFF. DNA of the CDR3: TGTGCCAGCAGCCCGGCCGGGACAGGGAAGAGTGAGCAGTTCTTC.